This T cell receptor (beta chain) is from a study of blood T cell repertoires in COVID-19 (dated by TCRdb to the early 2020s). In terms of the full investigation: Samples covering the acute and convalescent phases of COVID-19 were provided by collaborators in the United States, Italy and Spain. The prospective study material was composed of cDNA or gDNA derived from T cells, B-cell-depleted T cells, or PBMCs. Subjects who had been exposed to COVID-19, were actively infected with it, or had recovered from it provided the deeply sampled blood TCRbeta repertoires that made up the dataset. A freely available public database, intended as a resource for researchers studying the immune response to SARS-CoV-2, is where the repertoires were released. Samples came from the ongoing ImmuneRACE study (first 160 participants) plus 1,254 subjects from 6 global collaborators. A de-identified subject ID, COVID-19 status, age in years and sex were almost always included in the sample metadata. Where available, HLA class I and class II types were obtained from metadata supplied by the sample provider rather than from assay-based typing.

In the prospective study, participants were about 18 to 100 years old, resided in about two dozen geographic areas of the United States, and were enrolled through a virtual design. To assign participants to cohorts, the prospective study relied on clinical history that participants themselves reported in a screening survey and a study questionnaire. In the prospective study, mobile phlebotomists collected whole blood, serum and a nasopharyngeal or oropharyngeal swab from each participant. Over a roughly two-month period, participants in the prospective study had the option of providing additional blood draws and questionnaires. Before DNA extraction, blood samples from the prospective study were shipped at room temperature or frozen. TCRbeta CDR3 regions were amplified from genomic DNA using the immunoSEQ Assay, a bias-controlled multiplex PCR. Per the original workflow: Within the assay, amplification of reference gene primers was used to estimate how many nucleated cells each sample contained. Sequence reads were collapsed and filtered to measure the absolute abundance of every unique TCRbeta CDR3 rearrangement. For each sample, productive Simpson clonality was calculated as the square root of Simpson's diversity index across productive rearrangements. In TCRdb, the immuneACCESS table is reduced to in-frame sequences with V and J assigned. These tables do not hold every clone; where another copy was compared, an unresolved V gene accounts for under half, and the others remain unexplained. The V and J calls and clone size are taken from that table; D and trimming were inferred from the DNA. This sample holds fewer than 500,000 clones; approximately 87% were observed only once. The ten largest account for 0.95% to 1% of the sample.

With respect to this clone: Its antigen is still unknown. No qualities accompany the bases; no much larger clone lies one base away.

From the germline V gene, CDR1 is MDHEN and CDR2 is SYDVKM. There are 15 amino acids in the CDR3, from cysteine to phenylalanine inclusive. Only the CDR3 DNA is retained, 45 bases long and in frame from the first base. Trimming at the junction amounts to 5 bases on V and 6 bases on J, and the germline ends lie 17 bases apart. Broad study findings and their caveats: How much clinical and demographic metadata was included differed by source and by participant, and the metadata was provided uncurated.

This TCR was recovered from a woman in her 30s with acute COVID-19. Material for sequencing was PBMCs or T cells enriched from blood (not recorded which). The V and J segments used are TRBV28 and TRBJ2-1, with TRBD2 perhaps the D gene, on 6 matching bases. The CDR3 reads as follows: CASSTSGLPFNEQFF. DNA sequence: TGTGCCAGCAGTACCTCTGGACTACCTTTCAATGAGCAGTTCTTC.